This TCR beta chain was identified during a study of CD8 T cells in ankylosing spondylitis (dated 2017 in TCRdb). Regarding the complete study: The study set out to find disease-linked TCR variants by profiling T cell receptor beta repertoires in ankylosing spondylitis patients and healthy donors. The full study cohort was made up of under 30 ankylosing spondylitis patients and about a hundred healthy donors. Peripheral blood was sampled, and synovial fluid was also collected from ankylosing spondylitis patients. Broader findings and caveats from the paper: According to the report, matched synovial fluid samples from ankylosing spondylitis patients were significantly enriched for the disease-linked clones. Blood from ankylosing spondylitis patients appeared to be characterized by a TCR beta motif made up of about 8 highly homologous amino acid variants. The disease-linked clones showed a CD8+ phenotype and occurred at relatively low frequencies in peripheral blood. Some motif variants were previously reported in synovial fluid and blood of reactive arthritis patients, suggesting common disease-initiation mechanisms.

This sample was sequenced with an Illumina HiSeq 2500. Quantitative 5'-RACE with molecular barcodes was the method used to prepare the TCR beta libraries. In the original analysis: A new computational method, built on a probabilistic model of VDJ rearrangement, was used to identify disease-linked TCR variants. Starting from the raw public reads, TCRdb applied fastp trimming at Q25, assembled clones with MiXCR and retained in-frame beta chains. Rows matching on CDR3 protein sequence are summarized as one entry with the most common DNA and genes. TCRdb's processing, not the authors', yielded these V and J calls. The table for this sample lists roughly 200,000 distinct CDR3 sequences; 9.5% to 15% of them were counted only once. The top ten hold about 17% of the sample. V loses 5 bases of germline sequence and J loses 6 bases, and the interval between the two ends is 5 bases. The CDR3 covers 11 residues, taking in both the cysteine and the phenylalanine. Only CDR3 DNA remains: 33 bases, in frame from the first base.

As for this clonotype: Its cognate antigen has yet to be identified. No base qualities exist here, and no much larger clone lies one base off it.

This TCR derives from a male donor with ankylosing spondylitis or in good health (not recorded which). The source material was blood, either unsorted or a sorted T cell fraction (not recorded which). The chain employs TRBV12-3 or TRBV12-4 and TRBJ2-1; the D gene identity is not certain. The CDR3 reads as follows: CASSTINEQFF. The nucleotides read TGTGCCAGCAGTACTATCAATGAGCAGTTCTTC.